The 18 T cell receptor beta chains presented below share a single source sample, sequenced in a study of blood T cell repertoires in COVID-19. The repertoire was sequenced with immunoSEQ multiplex PCR; TCRdb's copy has only in-frame clones and lacks some. Of 200,000 to 300,000 clones listed, around 90% are singletons. The sequenced sample consisted of peripheral blood. All receptors derive from a man younger than 35 with active or convalescent COVID-19.

The rearrangement joins TRBV5-1 to TRBJ1-2; 11 bases are a match to TRBD1. The CDR3 consists of 13 residues. In germline, CDR1 is SGHRS, CDR2 YFSETQ. Germline trimming cut 4 bases from V and 6 bases from J; bases unmatched to any gene: 2. The CDR3 DNA is TGCGCCAGCAGCCCGGACAGGGGGCATGGCTACACCTTC. Translating gives CASSPDRGHGYTF.

The chain is built from TRBV7-2 and TRBJ2-7, with 8 bases aligning to TRBD2. The germline V gene encodes CDR1 SGHTA and CDR2 FQGNSA. J was trimmed by 1 base and V by 5 bases; bases with no gene match: 4. CDR3 length: 14 amino acids. This CDR3 is CASSVLAVSYEQYF. DNA for the CDR3: TGTGCCAGCAGCGTACTAGCGGTTTCCTACGAGCAGTACTTC.

The chain employs TRBV10-3 and TRBJ1-6, with D uncertain. Between the trimmed V and J ends, which lost 3 bases and 5 bases, there was a span of 5 bases. The CDR3 length is 13 residues. From germline, CDR1 is ENHRY and CDR2 SYGVKD. CDR3 region: CAISDQNNSPLHF. The CDR3 DNA sequence: TGTGCCATCAGTGACCAAAATAATTCACCCCTCCACTTT.

V and J are TRBV13 and TRBJ1-6, with D hard to call. CDR3 size: 13 residues. Trimming pared 2 bases from V and 7 bases from J, leaving 6 bases between. CDR1 is PRHDT, CDR2 FYEKMQ, per germline (reference sequence). Here the CDR3 DNA reads TGTGCCAGCAGCTTACAGACAAATTCACCCCTCCACTTT. It is translated as CASSLQTNSPLHF. Full variable domain (remainder filled in from reference TRBV13 and TRBJ1-6): AAGVIQSPRHLIKEKRETATLKCYPIPRHDTVYWYQQGPGQDPQFLISFYEKMQSDKGSIPDRFSAQQFSDYHSELNMSSLELGDSALYFCASSLQTNSPLHFGNGTRLTVT.

The genes are TRBV27 and TRBJ2-7; possibly TRBD2 for D (5 bases). Trimming removed 4 bases at V and 2 bases at J, with 9 bases between. This CDR3 spans 13 amino acids. Germline V CDR1 and CDR2: MNHEY, SMNVEV (reference sequence). CDR3 nucleotides: TGTGCCAGCAGTTACGGGAAGACCTACGAGCAGTACTTC. The encoded protein is CASSYGKTYEQYF.

The V gene is TRBV27, the J gene TRBJ1-1, with unresolved D. Trimming stripped 5 bases from V and 0 bases from J, with 10 bases between. In germline, CDR1 is MNHEY, CDR2 SMNVEV (reference sequence). There are 14 residues in the CDR3. The CDR3 DNA is TGTGCCAGCAGTCCCTTAACAATGAACACTGAAGCTTTCTTT. Translation: CASSPLTMNTEAFF.

The V and J genes are TRBV7-2 and TRBJ2-5, with 8 bases fitting TRBD1. CDR3 length: 14 amino acids. The germline V gene has CDR1 SGHTA and CDR2 FQGNSA. The ends lost 5 bases at V and 1 base at J; junction bases unmatched: 3. The CDR3, as DNA: TGTGCCAGCAGCACCGGGACAGGCCAAGAGACCCAGTACTTC. It is translated as CASSTGTGQETQYF.

This chain connects TRBV4-1 to TRBJ1-3; unclear D gene. V was pared by 4 bases and J by 2 bases, with 21 bases between. This CDR3 contains 18 residues. Per germline, CDR1 MGHRA and CDR2 YSYEKL. The CDR3 DNA sequence: TGCGCCAGCAGCCTTTTACCCACCCGAGGTTCTCCTGGAAACACCATATATTTT. Its protein product is CASSLLPTRGSPGNTIYF.

The CDR3 DNA sequence: TGTGCCAGCGGCACCTTACAGGGATTTCGTGGCTACACCTTC. It specifies CASGTLQGFRGYTF. This chain connects TRBV3-1 (or the pseudogene TRBV3-2) to TRBJ1-2, with D perhaps TRBD1 (6 bases). Trimming stripped 8 bases from V and 7 bases from J, with 20 bases between. CDR1 and CDR2 from the germline V gene are LGHDT and YNNKEL (reference sequence). The length of the CDR3 is 14 residues.

The chain carries TRBV28 and TRBJ2-5; D possibly corresponds to TRBD1 (6 bases). The CDR3 is 15 residues long. Trimming took 1 base from V and 5 from J, leaving 14 bases between them. Germline-derived CDR1 and CDR2 are MDHEN and SYDVKM. CDR3 residues: CASSLFGQKMETQYF. The DNA for the CDR3 is TGTGCCAGCAGTTTATTTGGACAGAAAATGGAGACCCAGTACTTC.

This clone was counted a single time. V gene TRBV6-6 combines with J gene TRBJ1-3, with 7 bases matching TRBD1. V shed 2 bases, J shed 6 bases, and the junction held 4 bases outside the gene matches. From germline, CDR1 is MNHNY and CDR2 SVGAGI (reference sequence). The CDR3 covers 14 residues. The CDR3 DNA reads as TGTGCCAGCAGTTACGGAACAGGGGCAAACACCATATATTTT. Translating gives CASSYGTGANTIYF.

V usage is TRBV27 and J usage is TRBJ1-2; a possible D gene is TRBD1 (5 bases). CDR1 MNHEY and CDR2 SMNVEV come from the germline V gene (reference sequence). The V end was cut by 6 bases, the J end by 0 bases, with 17 bases between. The CDR3 length is 16 residues. DNA of the CDR3: TGTGCCAGCAGAAAAGTTGGGACTCTCGCTAACTATGGCTACACCTTC. Translation: CASRKVGTLANYGYTF.

This clone was recorded only once. V and J are TRBV19 and TRBJ2-2; 9 nucleotides agree with TRBD2. The CDR3 contains 16 residues. V shed 6 bases and J 1 base; nucleotides not matched to a gene: 6. Germline V gives CDR1 LNHDA, CDR2 SQIVND (reference sequence). Here the CDR3 DNA reads TGTGCCAGTAGGCGCGGGGGGGCAGAGAACACCGGGGAGCTGTTTTTT. Encoded protein: CASRRGGAENTGELFF.

This clone was found a few times. CDR3 sequence: CSVQGGTNTEAFF. Here the CDR3 DNA reads TGCAGCGTTCAGGGGGGAACGAACACTGAAGCTTTCTTT. This chain connects TRBV29-1 to TRBJ1-1, with 7 bases fitting TRBD1. The CDR3 has 13 amino acids. J was trimmed by 1 base and V by 5 bases; bases with no gene match: 4. Germline values: CDR1 SQVTM, CDR2 ANQGSEA.

V and J are TRBV9 and TRBJ2-1; TRBD2 matches at 12 bases. The CDR3 contains 15 residues. Germline lookup yields CDR1 SGDLS and CDR2 YYNGEE. V trimming: 0 bases; J trimming: 9 bases; junction bases outside the gene matches: 4. The DNA for the CDR3 is TGTGCCAGCAGCGTAGGAGCGACTAGCGGGGGTGAGCAGTTCTTC. This encodes CASSVGATSGGEQFF.

The chain couples TRBV11-2 to TRBJ1-2, with D possibly matching TRBD1 (5 bases). The V end lost 1 base, the J end lost 7 bases, and 16 bases lay between the germline ends. This CDR3 region has 15 residues. Germline CDR1 and CDR2: SGHAT and FQNNGV. DNA of the CDR3: TGTGCCAGCAGCTTAGGGGCGGGGGAGTTTGGTGGCTACACCTTC. Translating it yields CASSLGAGEFGGYTF.

In its sample, this clone was seen many times. The chain has TRBV4-2 and TRBJ2-7, with 7 bases identical to TRBD1. CDR3 length: 16 residues. CDR1 and CDR2 (germline): LGHNA, YNFKEQ. With 4 bases clipped from V and 7 bases from J, the junction kept 16 bases outside the gene matches. CDR3 DNA: TGTGCCAGCAGCCGAGAGACGACAGGGTCTGTTGGGGAGCAGTACTTC. It specifies CASSRETTGSVGEQYF.

The chain has TRBV28 and TRBJ1-3, with D possibly matching TRBD1 (5 bases). Trimming left V 7 bases short and J 1 base short, with 11 bases between. This CDR3 is built from 14 residues. Germline CDR1 is MDHEN and CDR2 is SYDVKM. The CDR3 sequence is CASTEGRSGNTIYF. The CDR3 coding sequence is TGTGCCAGCACGGAGGGGCGTTCTGGAAACACCATATATTTT.